The 31 T cell receptor beta chains presented below share a single source sample, sequenced in a study of cytomegalovirus exposure and HLA in healthy donors (dated by TCRdb to 2017 to 2019). Library creation used the immunoSEQ multiplex PCR assay. The multiplex PCR relied on a mix of 60 forward primers for TCR Vbeta segments and 13 reverse primers for TCR Jbeta segments. Here the immuneACCESS table is served through TCRdb, limited to in-frame sequences with V and J called. Missing clones are a known gap in these copies; in checked studies unresolved V genes cover under half, and the rest lacks a known reason. The sample table contains some 110,000 clones; only one count was recorded for around 81% of them. Together, the top ten hold around 4.2% of the sample. The specimen sequenced was PBMCs. The receptors were gathered from a woman younger than 45 in good health and CMV-seronegative.

V gene TRBV5-1 combines with J gene TRBJ2-5; D gene ambiguous. The DNA end is a closer match to TRBJ2-7, so the J assignment may be wrong. CDR1 and CDR2 (germline): SGHRS, YFSETQ. The CDR3 covers 14 residues. The CDR3 DNA reads as TGCGCCAGCAGCCCCTTGGGCCTCACCTACGAGCAGTACTTC. Protein: CASSPLGLTYEQYF.

The V gene is TRBV30, the J gene TRBJ2-3; D gene unclear. CDR3 size: 13 residues. Germline V lookup: CDR1 GTSNPN, CDR2 SVGIG (reference sequence). V was pared by 1 base and J by 4 bases, with 9 bases between. CDR3 bases: TGTGCCTGGAGTGCGTCTGGGCCAGATACGCAGTATTTT. This encodes CAWSASGPDTQYF.

A single count supports this clone. The V and J genes are TRBV13 and TRBJ2-1, with 8 nucleotides matching TRBD1. Germline CDR1 PRHDT, CDR2 FYEKMQ (reference sequence). V gave up 5 bases and J gave up 4 bases; unmatched junction bases: 10. The CDR3 is made up of 16 amino acids. CDR3 nucleotide sequence: TGTGCCAGCAGCCCAGGGGGGACAGGCCCATACAATGAGCAGTTCTTC. Translation: CASSPGGTGPYNEQFF.

The chain links TRBV6-5 to TRBJ1-2, with 9 bases identical to TRBD1. CDR1 is MNHEY, CDR2 SVGAGI, per germline. CDR3 length equals 13 residues. J gave up 7 bases and V 8 bases, and 8 bases lay outside the gene matches. The CDR3: CASAPQGARGYTF. CDR3 nucleotides: TGTGCCAGCGCCCCACAGGGGGCGCGTGGCTACACCTTC.

This chain connects TRBV7-6 to TRBJ2-7; tentatively, D is TRBD1 (6 bases). CDR1 is SGHVS, CDR2 FNYEAQ, per germline. V lost 5 bases, J lost 1 base, and 15 bases lay in between. The CDR3 runs to 15 residues. CDR3 sequence reads: CASSIGPGDSYEQYF. The CDR3 bases are TGTGCCAGCAGCATAGGGCCAGGGGATTCCTACGAGCAGTACTTC.

This clone was seen more than once but under ten times. The rearrangement links TRBV9 to TRBJ2-2, with 13 bases aligning to TRBD2. The CDR3 extends over 15 amino acids. V trimming: 3 bases; J trimming: 5 bases; junction bases outside the gene matches: 1. Germline CDR1 is SGDLS and CDR2 is YYNGEE. The CDR3 reads CASSGTSGSTGELFF. Here the CDR3 DNA reads TGTGCCAGCAGCGGGACTAGCGGGAGTACCGGGGAGCTGTTTTTT.

The chain employs TRBV30 and TRBJ2-1; possibly TRBD2 for D (5 bases). The germline V gene encodes CDR1 GTSNPN and CDR2 SVGIG (reference sequence). With 2 bases removed from V and 1 base from J, the gap between germline ends came to 9 bases. The CDR3 totals 14 residues. In DNA form, the CDR3 reads TGTGCCTGGAGTCGGGGTTCGTCCTACAATGAGCAGTTCTTC. Translating it yields CAWSRGSSYNEQFF.

The rearrangement uses TRBV28 and TRBJ2-7; unclear D gene. V was cut by 1 base and J by 6 bases, with 7 bases left in between. The CDR3 covers 12 residues. Germline CDR1 is MDHEN and CDR2 is SYDVKM. CDR3 nucleotide sequence: TGTGCCAGCAGTTTATATCCGGGCGAGCAGTACTTC. Amino acids: CASSLYPGEQYF.

The chain is built from TRBV9 and TRBJ1-1; 10 bases match TRBD1. V shed 3 bases and J 6 bases; nucleotides not matched to a gene: 5. Germline V gene sequence: CDR1 SGDLS, CDR2 YYNGEE. The CDR3 sequence is 14 residues long. In DNA, the CDR3 is TGTGCCAGCAGCGGCGACAGGGGGCTCTCTGAAGCTTTCTTT. Protein: CASSGDRGLSEAFF.

The rearrangement links TRBV28 to TRBJ1-5; D is unclear. The germline CDR1 and CDR2 sequences are MDHEN and SYDVKM. This CDR3 has 15 residues. V was clipped by 2 bases and J by 4 bases, with 12 bases between them. CDR3 in DNA: TGTGCCAGCAGTTTAGACGGACTGCCGAATCAGCCCCAGCATTTT. This translates into CASSLDGLPNQPQHF.

The CDR3 sequence is CATRREAEAFF. For the CDR3, the DNA is TGTGCCACCAGACGGGAGGCTGAAGCTTTCTTT. V usage is TRBV27 and J usage is TRBJ1-1; the D is unclear. The germline V gene encodes CDR1 MNHEY and CDR2 SMNVEV (reference sequence). The ends were cut back, 10 bases at V and 6 bases at J, with 12 bases in the middle. The CDR3 is made up of 11 amino acids.

This chain connects TRBV5-1 to TRBJ2-7; D perhaps matches TRBD1 (5 bases). The CDR3 has 13 amino acids. Trimming stripped 0 bases from V and 5 bases from J, with 9 bases between. Germline lookup yields CDR1 SGHRS and CDR2 YFSETQ. Written as DNA, the CDR3 is TGCGCCAGCAGCTTGGTAGGGGAAGACGAGCAGTACTTC. Encoded protein: CASSLVGEDEQYF.

This chain connects TRBV28 to TRBJ2-5; weak D call: TRBD2 (5 bases). The DNA end favors TRBJ2-7, so the J call may be wrong. The length of the CDR3 is 12 residues. The germline CDR1 and CDR2 sequences are MDHEN and SYDVKM. The CDR3 region has the DNA TGTGCCAGCAGTTCGGGGTTTCGCGAGCAGTACTTC. This encodes CASSSGFREQYF.

In regard to this clone: The identical CDR3 is also encoded by other nucleotide sequences in the sample. The chain uses TRBV5-1 and TRBJ2-1; TRBD1 is a possible D gene (7 bases). V shed 3 bases and J shed 7 bases, with 11 bases lying between them. Looked up from germline, CDR1 is SGHRS and CDR2 is YFSETQ. The CDR3 is 13 amino acids. CDR3 sequence: CASSSAGGNEQFF. Here the CDR3 DNA reads TGCGCCAGCAGCTCGGCAGGGGGGAATGAGCAGTTCTTC.

Details on this clone: The identical CDR3 is also encoded by other nucleotide sequences in the sample. This chain uses TRBV7-9 with TRBJ2-7; D possibly corresponds to TRBD1 (7 bases). The germline V gene encodes CDR1 SEHNR and CDR2 FQNEAQ (reference sequence). The CDR3 is made up of 14 amino acids. The germline V and J ends were trimmed by 3 bases and 4 bases, with 13 bases remaining between them. The CDR3 loop reads CASSFPGGRYEQYF. CDR3 nucleotide sequence: TGTGCCAGCAGCTTCCCAGGGGGGAGGTACGAGCAGTACTTC.

The count of this clone is one. Within the sample, other DNA sequences also encode this same CDR3. The gene calls are TRBV5-1 and TRBJ2-7; TRBD2 matches at 8 bases. After removal of 0 bases from V and 1 base from J, the junction contained 3 bases not matched to a gene. This CDR3 has 15 residues. CDR1 is SGHRS, CDR2 YFSETQ, per germline. CDR3 sequence reads: CASSLGLAGSYEQYF. The DNA of the CDR3 is TGCGCCAGCAGCTTGGGTCTAGCGGGTTCCTACGAGCAGTACTTC.

V is TRBV5-5 and J is TRBJ2-2; TRBD1 aligns across 7 bases. V gave up 5 bases and J gave up 6 bases; unmatched junction bases: 13. The CDR3 is 16 residues long. Germline-derived CDR1 and CDR2 are SGHKS and YYEKEE (reference sequence). Here the CDR3 DNA reads TGTGCCAGCAGAAAAATACAGGGGAGATTTGCCGGGGAGCTGTTTTTT. It is translated as CASRKIQGRFAGELFF.

The rearrangement uses TRBV5-1 and TRBJ2-5; possibly TRBD1 for D (6 bases). Germline CDR1 reads SGHRS; CDR2 reads YFSETQ. This CDR3 is 15 amino acids long. Trimming stripped 4 bases from V and 5 bases from J, with 18 bases between. CDR3 in amino acids: CASSPGVGARETQYF. The CDR3 DNA sequence: TGCGCCAGCAGCCCCGGAGTGGGGGCGAGGGAGACCCAGTACTTC.

This chain joins TRBV6-1 and TRBJ1-5; the match to TRBD1 covers 9 bases. Unmatched junction bases numbered 6, after V lost 4 bases and J lost 2 bases. Germline V gene sequence: CDR1 MNHNS, CDR2 SASEGT. This CDR3 region has 16 residues. The CDR3 nucleotides read TGTGCCAGCAGTGCCACAGGGGGCGCGGGCAATCAGCCCCAGCATTTT. It yields the protein CASSATGGAGNQPQHF.

This clone has just a few counts. V and J are TRBV13 and TRBJ2-3, with D tentatively TRBD2 (6 bases). The CDR3 covers 14 residues. Germline CDR1 and CDR2: PRHDT and FYEKMQ (reference sequence). Trimming took 7 bases from V and 5 from J, leaving 16 bases between them. The CDR3 DNA sequence: TGTGCCAGCACCCCGCGGGGTGGGGTAGATACGCAGTATTTT. Its translation is CASTPRGGVDTQYF.

The V call is TRBV23-1, the J call TRBJ2-1, with 7 bases fitting TRBD2. TRBV23-1 is noted as an ORF with a role that remains uncertain. Germline trimming cut 6 bases from V and 6 bases from J; bases unmatched to any gene: 8. This CDR3 comprises 14 residues. DNA of the CDR3: TGCGCCAGCAGGGATAGCGGGTCGTGCAATGAGCAGTTCTTC. Its translation is CASRDSGSCNEQFF.

V is TRBV10-1 and J is TRBJ2-5; TRBD2 is a possible D gene (6 bases). The CDR3 contains 16 residues. V was cut by 3 bases and J by 3 bases, with 17 bases left in between. The germline gives CDR1 WNHNN, CDR2 SYGVQD (reference sequence). In DNA form, the CDR3 reads TGCGCCAGCAGTGACAGAGATGGCGGGAAGGAAGAGACCCAGTACTTC. Its translation: CASSDRDGGKEETQYF.

The chain uses TRBV5-1 and TRBJ2-1; 13 nucleotides align to TRBD2. In germline, CDR1 is SGHRS, CDR2 YFSETQ. The CDR3 runs to 16 residues. Unmatched junction bases numbered 3, after V lost 4 bases and J lost 2 bases. The chain's CDR3 is CASSPGLAGPYNEQFF. CDR3 coding DNA: TGCGCCAGCAGCCCGGGACTAGCGGGACCCTACAATGAGCAGTTCTTC.

This clone was observed a single time. The chain carries TRBV7-9 and TRBJ2-7; 7 bases agree with TRBD1. Germline V gene data show CDR1 as SEHNR and CDR2 as FQNEAQ (reference sequence). Trimming cost V 8 bases and J 4 bases; bases outside gene matches: 8. The CDR3 length is 13 residues. CDR3 protein: CASDTGTAYEQYF. CDR3 bases: TGTGCCAGCGACACTGGGACAGCTTACGAGCAGTACTTC.

V and J are TRBV15 and TRBJ1-1; D unresolved. Trimming removed 0 bases at V and 3 bases at J, with 5 bases between. Germline V CDR1 and CDR2: LNHNV, YYDKDF (reference sequence). CDR3 length: 13 amino acids. CDR3 nucleotide sequence: TGTGCCACCAGCAGAGATGAGGACACTGAAGCTTTCTTT. Translation: CATSRDEDTEAFF.

The CDR3 reads CASSLYRVGAYNQPQHF. The CDR3 DNA is TGTGCCAGTAGTCTCTACCGGGTAGGGGCGTACAATCAGCCCCAGCATTTT. The J gene is TRBJ1-5, the V gene TRBV19; possible D gene TRBD1, 5 bases. CDR3 length: 17 amino acids. The germline V and J ends were trimmed by 5 bases and 3 bases, with 20 bases remaining between them. Germline CDR1 LNHDA, CDR2 SQIVND (reference sequence).

The chain has TRBV7-8 and TRBJ2-4, with 7 bases aligning to TRBD1. Trimming at V came to 5 bases and at J to 9 bases, leaving 19 bases not matched to a gene. The CDR3 totals 17 residues. Germline CDR1 SGHVS, CDR2 FQNEAQ. For the CDR3, the DNA is TGTGCCAGCAGCGAATCCGGGACAGAAGGTCTTAAGGGCATTCAGTACTTC. Its protein product is CASSESGTEGLKGIQYF.

This rearrangement joins TRBV11-2 to TRBJ2-1, with 12 bases aligning to TRBD1. CDR3 length: 16 residues. V lost 0 bases, J lost 9 bases, and 6 bases stayed unmatched. Germline V CDR1 and CDR2: SGHAT, FQNNGV. The CDR3 nucleotides are TGTGCCAGCAGCTTAGAAGGGACAGGGGGCTGGGGTGAGCAGTTCTTC. This translates into CASSLEGTGGWGEQFF.

This chain connects TRBV7-9 to TRBJ2-1, with TRBD2 identical over 8 bases. Per the germline V gene, CDR1 is SEHNR and CDR2 is FQNEAQ (reference sequence). The CDR3 has 13 amino acids. V lost 6 bases to trimming and J lost 10 bases; unmatched junction nucleotides: 8. In DNA form, the CDR3 reads TGTGCCAGCAGGCCGGGACTAGGGAACGAGCAGTTCTTC. It encodes CASRPGLGNEQFF.

The chain employs TRBV5-1 and TRBJ2-7, with 7 bases fitting TRBD1. The V gene end was trimmed by 0 bases and the J gene end by 2 bases; junction bases not matched to a gene: 2. The CDR3 is 14 amino acids. The germline CDR1 and CDR2 sequences are SGHRS and YFSETQ. The CDR3 sequence: CASSLAGQTYEQYF. In nucleotides, the CDR3 is TGCGCCAGCAGCTTGGCGGGACAGACCTACGAGCAGTACTTC.

J is TRBJ1-5 and V is TRBV7-8; D gene ambiguous. The germline gives CDR1 SGHVS, CDR2 FQNEAQ. Between the trimmed V and J ends, which lost 5 bases and 2 bases, there was a span of 13 bases. This CDR3 has 15 residues. The CDR3 is CASSPRTGGNQPQHF. The CDR3, as DNA: TGTGCCAGCAGCCCCCGAACCGGGGGCAATCAGCCCCAGCATTTT.